The 25 T cell receptor beta chains given below trace back to one sample, sequenced in a study of T cells after posttransplantation cyclophosphamide. Clones were read by immunoSEQ multiplex PCR, and TCRdb kept only the in-frame ones, dropping some. The sample lists 15,000 to 20,000 clones, 83% occurring once. The sequencing sample was made of memory CD4+ T cells sorted from blood. These receptors came from a man aged 25-45 years in good health and a related stem cell transplant donor.

Here the CDR3 reads CASSETGMSTEAFF. As DNA, the CDR3 is TGTGCCAGCAGTGAGACAGGGATGTCCACTGAAGCTTTCTTT. The chain is built from TRBV6-4 and TRBJ1-1; 7 bases are a match to TRBD1. The J segment lost 4 bases and the V segment lost 3 bases, leaving 5 bases of the junction unmatched. The CDR3 totals 14 residues. Germline CDR1 MRHNA, CDR2 SNTAGT.

DNA for the CDR3: TGCGCCAGCAGCCAAGATACGGGACAGTCTAATGAAAAACTGTTTTTT. It specifies CASSQDTGQSNEKLFF. The chain has TRBV4-1 and TRBJ1-4; 7 bases align to TRBD1. Germline assignment: CDR1 MGHRA and CDR2 YSYEKL. The ends lost 0 bases at V and 3 bases at J; junction bases unmatched: 4. CDR3 size: 16 residues.

The chain is built from TRBV2 and TRBJ1-1; TRBD1 agrees at 9 bases. The CDR3 runs 14 residues. Unmatched junction bases numbered 6, after V lost 7 bases and J lost 3 bases. Per germline, CDR1 SNHLY and CDR2 FYNNEI. CDR3 sequence (DNA): TGTGCCAGCAAAACAGGGGGCCAGTACACTGAAGCTTTCTTT. Amino acid sequence: CASKTGGQYTEAFF.

The genes are TRBV5-6 and TRBJ1-4; D possibly corresponds to TRBD1 (6 bases). The germline V and J ends were trimmed by 1 base and 8 bases, with 9 bases remaining between them. The germline CDR1 and CDR2 sequences are SGHDT and YYEEEE. The CDR3 has 13 residues. The CDR3 is CASSLLQGEKLFF. The CDR3 DNA is TGTGCCAGCAGCTTGTTACAGGGAGAAAAACTGTTTTTT.

J is TRBJ2-7 and V is TRBV27; 11 positions match TRBD1. This CDR3 spans 14 amino acids. Germline loops: CDR1 MNHEY, CDR2 SMNVEV (reference sequence). Trimming took 6 bases from V and 4 from J; bases not matched to a gene: 5. The CDR3 coding sequence is TGTGCCAGCAGAAGGACAGGGGGCTCATACGAGCAGTACTTC. It codes for CASRRTGGSYEQYF.

The rearrangement uses TRBV7-2 and TRBJ1-5, with D unresolved. Looked up from germline, CDR1 is SGHTA and CDR2 is FQGNSA. Trimming removed 0 bases from V and 0 bases from J, with 6 bases in between. CDR3 size: 15 residues. CDR3 in DNA: TGTGCCAGCAGCTTAGCTGCGGTTAGCAATCAGCCCCAGCATTTT. Protein sequence: CASSLAAVSNQPQHF.

V gene TRBV4-3 combines with J gene TRBJ2-1; 10 bases line up with TRBD1. This CDR3 has 16 amino acids. With V trimmed by 1 base and J by 2 bases, 2 bases remained unmatched. Looked up from germline, CDR1 is LGHNA and CDR2 is YSLEER. In DNA, the CDR3 is TGCGCCAGCAGCCAAGGGGACAGGGGAACCTACAATGAGCAGTTCTTC. This sequence encodes CASSQGDRGTYNEQFF.

CDR3: CASSFGLASNQPQHF. DNA of the CDR3: TGTGCCAGCAGCTTTGGACTGGCTAGCAATCAGCCCCAGCATTTT. The rearrangement uses TRBV5-6 and TRBJ1-5, with D hard to call. Germline CDR1 SGHDT, CDR2 YYEEEE. This CDR3 has 15 amino acids. V was trimmed by 2 bases and J by 0 bases, leaving 9 bases between them.

The CDR3 region has the DNA TGTGCCAGCAGCCCCCCCGGGACTAGGGGGAACATTCAGTACTTC. This gives the protein CASSPPGTRGNIQYF. The chain carries TRBV7-2 and TRBJ2-4, with 8 positions matching TRBD2. The V segment lost 5 bases and the J segment 7 bases; nucleotides outside the gene matches: 10. CDR3 length equals 15 residues. Germline loops: CDR1 SGHTA, CDR2 FQGNSA.

The chain recombines TRBV5-4 with TRBJ2-7; 8 bases are shared with TRBD2. Germline V gene sequence: CDR1 SGHNT, CDR2 YYREEE (reference sequence). This CDR3 has 15 amino acids. Germline trimming cut 4 bases from V and 5 bases from J; bases unmatched to any gene: 11. This CDR3 is CASSPRVAGGNEQYF. As DNA, the CDR3 is TGTGCCAGCAGCCCCCGTGTGGCGGGGGGAAACGAGCAGTACTTC.

This chain connects TRBV6-4 to TRBJ1-1; D is possibly TRBD1 (5 bases). Germline V CDR1 and CDR2: MRHNA, SNTAGT. Trimming left V 4 bases short and J 5 bases short, with 11 bases between. CDR3 size: 13 residues. This chain's CDR3 is CASSVGRGTEAFF. In DNA, the CDR3 is TGTGCCAGCAGTGTGGGGCGGGGAACTGAAGCTTTCTTT.

The rearrangement uses TRBV5-5 and TRBJ2-7, with TRBD2 matching 14 bases. Germline lookup yields CDR1 SGHKS and CDR2 YYEKEE (reference sequence). CDR3 length: 17 residues. J was trimmed by 3 bases and V by 3 bases; bases with no gene match: 8. CDR3 DNA: TGTGCCAGCAGCTATGGGACTAGCGGGAGCCAACACTACGAGCAGTACTTC. Its translation is CASSYGTSGSQHYEQYF. Complete variable domain (other parts from reference TRBV5-5 and TRBJ2-7): DAGVTQSPTHLIKTRGQQVTLRCSPISGHKSVSWYQQVLGQGPQFIFQYYEKEERGRGNFPDRFSARQFPNYSSELNVNALLLGDSALYLCASSYGTSGSQHYEQYFGPGTRLTVT.

The V gene is TRBV7-9, the J gene TRBJ1-1, with D perhaps matching TRBD1 (5 bases). The CDR3 runs to 16 residues. The ends were cut back, 1 base at V and 0 bases at J, with 12 bases in the middle. Germline-derived CDR1 and CDR2 are SEHNR and FQNEAQ (reference sequence). The CDR3 reads CASSLGGGWVNTEAFF. The CDR3 nucleotides read TGTGCCAGCAGCTTAGGGGGCGGATGGGTGAACACTGAAGCTTTCTTT.

This clone was counted between two and nine times. The chain uses TRBV10-1 and TRBJ1-6; 7 positions match TRBD1. The germline gives CDR1 WNHNN, CDR2 SYGVQD (reference sequence). CDR3 length: 16 residues. The ends lost 2 bases at V and 9 bases at J; junction bases unmatched: 10. CDR3 region: CASSEPPSAGGSPLHF. CDR3 DNA sequence: TGCGCCAGCAGTGAGCCGCCATCGGCAGGGGGTTCACCCCTCCACTTT.

This chain uses TRBV6-5 with TRBJ1-1, with D unclear. The germline V gene encodes CDR1 MNHEY and CDR2 SVGAGI. The V end was cut by 7 bases, the J end by 0 bases, with 9 bases between. The CDR3 covers 13 residues. CDR3 bases: TGTGCCAGCAAGGAGAGATTGAACACTGAAGCTTTCTTT. Its translation: CASKERLNTEAFF.

The gene calls are TRBV7-3 and TRBJ1-1; 8 bases are shared with TRBD1. The germline gives CDR1 SGHTA, CDR2 FQGTGA. The CDR3 totals 13 residues. V was clipped by 6 bases and J by 5 bases; unmatched bases: 5. CDR3 in DNA: TGTGCCAGCAGTCGACAGGGGTGGACTGAAGCTTTCTTT. It codes for CASSRQGWTEAFF.

The chain employs TRBV6-1 and TRBJ1-5; D is ambiguous. This CDR3 region has 14 residues. The ends were cut back, 2 bases at V and 5 bases at J, with 10 bases in the middle. CDR1 is MNHNS, CDR2 SASEGT, per germline. This CDR3 reads CASSELRGYQPQHF. For the CDR3, the DNA is TGTGCCAGCAGTGAACTTCGGGGTTATCAGCCCCAGCATTTT.

This chain uses TRBV21-1 with TRBJ2-7; the table gives TRBD2 as D, unverified against the DNA. TRBV21-1 is designated a pseudogene. There are 14 residues in the CDR3. Here the CDR3 reads CASSKGALGYEQYF. CDR3 DNA sequence: TGTGCCAGCAGCAAAGGTGCCCTCGGGTACGAGCAGTACTTC.

This chain connects TRBV2 to TRBJ1-4; D is possibly TRBD1 (5 bases). V dropped 4 bases and J dropped 6 bases, with 9 bases sitting between them. CDR1 and CDR2 from the germline V gene are SNHLY and FYNNEI. The CDR3 is 13 amino acids. In nucleotides, the CDR3 is TGTGCCAGCAGTGGGACGGGGGATGAAAAACTGTTTTTT. Its protein is CASSGTGDEKLFF.

The CDR3 reads CSVELARGGNGDTQYF. DNA for the CDR3: TGCAGCGTTGAGTTGGCCCGGGGGGGCAACGGAGATACGCAGTATTTT. The rearrangement uses TRBV29-1 and TRBJ2-3, with 8 bases identical to TRBD2. Losses at the gene ends were 3 bases for V and 5 bases for J; bases not matched to a gene: 13. CDR3 length equals 16 residues. Germline CDR1 reads SQVTM; CDR2 reads ANQGSEA.

The chain joins TRBV2 to TRBJ1-1, with a possible D match to TRBD1 (5 bases). Per germline, CDR1 SNHLY and CDR2 FYNNEI. This CDR3 has 14 amino acids. With 6 bases removed from V and 0 bases from J, the gap between germline ends came to 11 bases. CDR3 DNA sequence: TGTGCCAGCAGAGTGGGACTCATGAACACTGAAGCTTTCTTT. This codes for CASRVGLMNTEAFF.

The V and J genes are TRBV7-9 and TRBJ1-4; a possible D gene is TRBD1 (5 bases). The germline V and J ends were trimmed by 4 bases and 3 bases, with 12 bases remaining between them. CDR3 length: 15 residues. CDR1 is SEHNR and CDR2 is FQNEAQ in the germline V gene (reference sequence). The CDR3, as DNA: TGTGCCAGCAGCTCCGTGGGGGGAGCTAATGAAAAACTGTTTTTT. Amino acids: CASSSVGGANEKLFF.

This rearrangement joins TRBV9 to TRBJ1-1, with TRBD1 identical over 8 bases. The germline gives CDR1 SGDLS, CDR2 YYNGEE. This CDR3 has 17 residues. Germline trimming cut 0 bases from V and 3 bases from J; bases unmatched to any gene: 10. The CDR3 sequence: CASSVGPGQGIYTEAFF. The CDR3 nucleotides read TGTGCCAGCAGCGTAGGCCCCGGACAGGGAATCTACACTGAAGCTTTCTTT.

This chain uses TRBV7-2 with TRBJ2-1; TRBD2 matches 12 bases. Looked up from germline, CDR1 is SGHTA and CDR2 is FQGNSA. CDR3 size: 17 residues. After removal of 5 bases from V and 8 bases from J, the junction contained 13 bases not matched to a gene. CDR3 sequence: CASSPDASGGAWDEQFF. CDR3 DNA sequence: TGTGCCAGCAGCCCGGATGCTAGCGGGGGGGCCTGGGATGAGCAGTTCTTC.

V usage is TRBV7-2 and J usage is TRBJ2-3, with TRBD2 as a possible D gene (5 bases). Germline V gives CDR1 SGHTA, CDR2 FQGNSA. The CDR3 loop spans 12 amino acids. Between the trimmed V and J ends, which lost 8 bases and 4 bases, there was a span of 10 bases. The CDR3 coding sequence is TGTGCCAGCCGGCCGCGGGCAGATACGCAGTATTTT. It codes for CASRPRADTQYF.